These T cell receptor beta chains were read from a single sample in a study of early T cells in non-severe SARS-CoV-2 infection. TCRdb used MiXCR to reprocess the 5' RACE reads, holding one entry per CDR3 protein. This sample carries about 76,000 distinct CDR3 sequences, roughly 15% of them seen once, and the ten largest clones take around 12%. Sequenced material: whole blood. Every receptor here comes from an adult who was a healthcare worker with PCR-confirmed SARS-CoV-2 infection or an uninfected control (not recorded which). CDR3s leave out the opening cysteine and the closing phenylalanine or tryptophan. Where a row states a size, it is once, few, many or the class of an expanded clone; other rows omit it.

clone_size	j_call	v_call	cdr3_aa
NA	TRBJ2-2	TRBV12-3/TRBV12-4	ASSPVRDTGELF
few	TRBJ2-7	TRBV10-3	AISESIGRAYEQY
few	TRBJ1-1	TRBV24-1	ATSDNKRGAEAF
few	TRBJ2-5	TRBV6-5	ATQGTEETQY
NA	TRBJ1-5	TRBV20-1	SARGGSQPQH
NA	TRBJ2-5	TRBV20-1	SARRMGGAVQETQY
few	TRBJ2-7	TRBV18	ASSPAAGEQY
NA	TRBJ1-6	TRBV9	ASSGLQTRSPLH
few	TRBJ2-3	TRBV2	ASSVGGASTDTQY
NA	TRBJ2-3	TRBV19	ASSPGVDTQY
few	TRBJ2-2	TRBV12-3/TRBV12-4	ASSPVTGNTGELF
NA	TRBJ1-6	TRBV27	ASRPPRAGNSPLH
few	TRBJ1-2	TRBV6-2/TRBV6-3	ASSYADRGGPNYGYT
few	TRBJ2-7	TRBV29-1	SVAGQGGEQY
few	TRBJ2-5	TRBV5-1	ASSLSGTSGVETQY
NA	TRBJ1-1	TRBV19	ASSIASRANTEAF
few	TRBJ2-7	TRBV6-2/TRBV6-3	ASSYPTREQY
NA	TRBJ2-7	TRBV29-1	SVVPDGPYEQY
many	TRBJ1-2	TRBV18	ASSPQGNGYT
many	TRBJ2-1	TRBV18	ASSPDLISYNEQF
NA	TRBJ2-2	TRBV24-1	ATSEQGPGELF
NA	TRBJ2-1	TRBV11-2	ASSLEVYGPDNEQF
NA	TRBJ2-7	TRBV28	ASSLGGGTPYEQY
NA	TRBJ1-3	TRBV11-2	ASSHAGSGNTIY
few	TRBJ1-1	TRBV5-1	ASSLRSGVGSTEAF
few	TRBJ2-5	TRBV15	ATSREGEQETQY
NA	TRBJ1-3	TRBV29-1	SVAQAAGNTIY
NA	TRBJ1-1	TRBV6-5	ASRESRASSRAF
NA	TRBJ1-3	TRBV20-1	SAREGGNTIY
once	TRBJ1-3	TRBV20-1	SAQRGTLDTIY
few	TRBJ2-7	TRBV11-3	ASSLIGTSSYEQY
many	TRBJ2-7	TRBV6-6	ASSYPPHSGQGTSYEQY
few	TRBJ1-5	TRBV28	ASSLFQGVGNNQPQH
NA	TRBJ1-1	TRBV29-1	SVDEGSTEAF
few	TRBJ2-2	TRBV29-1	SAYHRGRNTGELF
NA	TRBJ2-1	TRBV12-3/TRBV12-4	ASSMRGSLNNEQF
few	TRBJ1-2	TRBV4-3	ASSHDPGQSSYGYT
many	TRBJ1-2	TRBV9	ASSARRAGRNYGYT
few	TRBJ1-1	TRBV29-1	SVYVDGGGTEAF
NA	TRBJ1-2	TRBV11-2	ASSSQGNYGYT
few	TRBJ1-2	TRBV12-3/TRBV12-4	ASSFTVSPESYT